This TCR beta chain was retrieved from a study of T cell changes during pregnancy in multiple sclerosis. Assay: immunoSEQ multiplex PCR; the TCRdb copy retains only in-frame clones and omits some. The sample yields some 38,000 clones, around 90% seen once. Germline V gene data show CDR1 as GTSNPN and CDR2 as SVGIG (reference sequence). Trimming shortened V by 3 bases and J by 6 bases, and 17 bases separated the two germline ends. This CDR3 spans 14 amino acids. The sample here was CD4+ T cells from peripheral blood mononuclear cells, taken after pregnancy. The V call is TRBV30, the J call TRBJ1-1; a weak D match, TRBD1 (5 bases). The sequence was collected from a female donor in good health, enrolled as a control in a pregnancy study. DNA of the CDR3: TGTGCCTGGAGCCCACCGGGGGGTTATTCTGAAGCTTTCTTT. It translates to CAWSPPGGYSEAFF.